These 16 T cell receptor beta chains came from one sample sequenced in a study of CD8 T cells in Susac syndrome. Random hexamers served to reverse transcribe about 0.45 to 1 ug RNA. MiXCR, run by TCRdb on the immunoSEQ multiplex PCR reads, gives a single entry per CDR3 protein. Among approximately 270,000 distinct CDR3 sequences, around 93% were seen once, and the ten largest hold 0.055% to 0.075%. The specimen sequenced was CD4+ T cells from PBMCs. All receptors derive from a human donor with multiple sclerosis.

V gene TRBV9 combines with J gene TRBJ2-1; D is perhaps TRBD2 (7 bases). From germline, CDR1 is SGDLS and CDR2 YYNGEE. Trimming shortened V by 3 bases and J by 8 bases, and 24 bases separated the two germline ends. This CDR3 contains 17 residues. The CDR3 protein is CASSARGGANLGDEQFF. The CDR3 DNA sequence: TGTGCCAGCAGCGCGAGAGGGGGGGCTAACCTGGGGGATGAGCAGTTCTTC.

The genes are TRBV6-2 or TRBV6-3 and TRBJ1-5; TRBD1 matches 7 bases. Germline trimming cut 6 bases from V and 3 bases from J; bases unmatched to any gene: 5. Germline V gene lookup returns CDR1 MNHEY and CDR2 SVGEGT. This CDR3 contains 14 residues. The CDR3 reads CASRQTGNNQPQHF. The CDR3 coding sequence is TGTGCCAGCAGGCAGACAGGGAACAATCAGCCCCAGCATTTT.

The V gene is TRBV20-1, the J gene TRBJ2-3, with D unresolved. V gave up 6 bases and J gave up 2 bases, with 9 bases separating them. Germline V gives CDR1 DFQATT, CDR2 SNEGSKA (reference sequence). This CDR3 has 12 amino acids. The CDR3 DNA is TGCAGTGCGAAGTTGGTCACAGATACGCAGTATTTT. Its translation is CSAKLVTDTQYF.

The chain employs TRBV5-1 and TRBJ2-7; 8 bases align to TRBD1. From germline, CDR1 is SGHRS and CDR2 YFSETQ. The CDR3 spans 13 residues. V shed 4 bases and J 2 bases; nucleotides not matched to a gene: 2. The CDR3 here is CASSQQGAYEQYF. CDR3 bases: TGCGCCAGCAGCCAACAGGGGGCCTACGAGCAGTACTTC.

The V gene is TRBV20-1, the J gene TRBJ2-1, with a possible D match to TRBD2 (6 bases). The CDR3 loop spans 15 amino acids. Germline CDR1 and CDR2: DFQATT and SNEGSKA (reference sequence). V gave up 4 bases and J gave up 4 bases, with 17 bases separating them. The CDR3 nucleotides read TGCAGTGCTATCCACGGCGGGGTATCTTACAATGAGCAGTTCTTC. Its protein is CSAIHGGVSYNEQFF.

This clonotype was detected once. V and J are TRBV6-5 and TRBJ1-5, with 7 bases matching TRBD1. Germline assignment: CDR1 MNHEY and CDR2 SVGAGI. The J segment lost 8 bases and the V segment lost 8 bases, leaving 6 bases of the junction unmatched. This CDR3 spans 12 amino acids. The CDR3 bases are TGTGCCAGCCGACAGGGCGGGGAGCCCCAGCATTTT. As protein: CASRQGGEPQHF.

This chain connects TRBV20-1 to TRBJ2-1; TRBD2 matches 9 bases. This CDR3 is built from 14 residues. The V gene's germline CDR1 is DFQATT and CDR2 SNEGSKA (reference sequence). V was pared by 3 bases and J by 10 bases, with 10 bases of the junction left unmatched. CDR3 nucleotides: TGCAGTGCTAGTAGGGTGCGGGAGGGCCACGAGCAGTTCTTC. This codes for CSASRVREGHEQFF.

V usage is TRBV7-3 and J usage is TRBJ2-7; 7 bases match TRBD1. Germline V gene sequence: CDR1 SGHTA, CDR2 FQGTGA. The CDR3 sequence is 15 residues long. J lost 2 bases, V lost 5 bases, and 9 bases had no gene match. CDR3 in DNA: TGTGCCAGCAGCCCCTCCAGACAGGGCCCCTACGAGCAGTACTTC. This translates into CASSPSRQGPYEQYF.

This clonotype was observed a single time. The gene calls are TRBV20-1 and TRBJ2-3; 8 bases line up with TRBD2. This CDR3 region has 16 residues. In germline, CDR1 is DFQATT, CDR2 SNEGSKA (reference sequence). The V and J ends lost 1 base and 2 bases, in that order; junction bases with no gene match: 8. In DNA, the CDR3 is TGCAGTGCTAGAGGGCCGGGACTAGGGAACACAGATACGCAGTATTTT. This encodes CSARGPGLGNTDTQYF.

The V call is TRBV20-1, the J call TRBJ2-1; tentatively, D is TRBD1 or TRBD2 (6 bases each). Germline assignment: CDR1 DFQATT and CDR2 SNEGSKA (reference sequence). Trimming took off 1 base at V and 1 base at J, with 11 bases between the two ends. This CDR3 is 15 amino acids long. The CDR3 DNA reads as TGCAGTGCTAGAGGGGAAGGGGGGTCCTACAATGAGCAGTTCTTC. It encodes CSARGEGGSYNEQFF.

CDR3 DNA sequence: TGTGCCAGCTCAACCAAAGCGGAGAACACTGAAGCTTTCTTT. Translating gives CASSTKAENTEAFF. The chain recombines TRBV18 with TRBJ1-1, with D uncertain. The CDR3 runs to 14 residues. In germline, CDR1 is KGHSH, CDR2 LQKENI. Trimming shortened V by 5 bases and J by 1 base, and 11 bases separated the two germline ends.

The chain joins TRBV21-1 to TRBJ2-7; TRBD1 was called by the table and not checked on the DNA. TRBV21-1 is designated a pseudogene. The CDR3 loop spans 16 amino acids. The CDR3 coding sequence is TGTGCCAGAGGGATTGGGACAGGTCCTAGCTCCTACGAGCAGTACTTC. Translating it yields CARGIGTGPSSYEQYF.

The chain links TRBV7-9 to TRBJ2-5; a possible D gene is TRBD2 (6 bases). Trimming pared 2 bases from V and 5 bases from J, leaving 12 bases between. This CDR3 region has 14 residues. CDR1 is SEHNR, CDR2 FQNEAQ, per germline (reference sequence). CDR3 DNA sequence: TGTGCCAGCAGCTTACGGGGGAACTCGGAGACCCAGTACTTC. This sequence encodes CASSLRGNSETQYF.

This clonotype was recorded only once. The chain recombines TRBV6-6 with TRBJ2-4, with TRBD1 matching 7 bases. The CDR3 has 14 residues. CDR1 is MNHNY and CDR2 is SVGAGI in the germline V gene (reference sequence). The junction had 4 bases not matched to a gene; V was cut back by 7 bases and J by 1 base. The CDR3 DNA follows: TGTGCCAGCATCAACAGGGGTGCCAAAAACATTCAGTACTTC. Residues: CASINRGAKNIQYF.

This clonotype was seen just once. J is TRBJ1-1 and V is TRBV9; D is unclear. Germline V CDR1 and CDR2: SGDLS, YYNGEE. This CDR3 is 16 amino acids long. V shed 0 bases and J shed 6 bases, with 18 bases lying between them. The CDR3 DNA is TGTGCCAGCAGCGTAGATGCAACCATCTCTAACTCTGAAGCTTTCTTT. This codes for CASSVDATISNSEAFF.

CDR3 residues: CSVRDGGSYNEQFF. The CDR3 bases are TGCAGCGTACGGGACGGCGGGTCCTACAATGAGCAGTTCTTC. This sequence joins TRBV29-1 and TRBJ2-1; either TRBD1 or TRBD2 may supply D (5 bases each). V gave up 6 bases and J gave up 1 base, with 13 bases separating them. From germline, CDR1 is SQVTM and CDR2 ANQGSEA. The CDR3 is made up of 14 amino acids.